The 22 T cell receptor beta chains below all came from one sample that was sequenced in a study of shared clonotypes between healthy human individuals. Clones were sequenced by immunoSEQ multiplex PCR, and TCRdb holds only the in-frame ones, with some missing. The table lists 2 million to 2.5 million clones, 95% of them singletons. Sequencing input: naive CD4+ T cells sorted from blood. Subset here: CD45RA+ positively selected. Every receptor here comes from a man younger than 30 in good health.

The sample holds one count of this clone. CDR3 sequence (DNA): TGTGCCAGCTCAGTGGGGACACCAATTGGGGCCCTCCACTTT. This codes for CASSVGTPIGALHF. The genes are TRBV18 and TRBJ1-6; maybe TRBD1 (6 bases). The CDR3 loop spans 14 amino acids. The V and J ends lost 5 bases and 14 bases respectively, with 19 bases between them. Germline V gives CDR1 KGHSH, CDR2 LQKENI.

The rearrangement uses TRBV6-1 and TRBJ1-4; 9 positions agree with TRBD1. Trimming at V came to 8 bases and at J to 7 bases, leaving 11 bases not matched to a gene. The length of the CDR3 is 15 residues. Germline lookup yields CDR1 MNHNS and CDR2 SASEGT. The CDR3 DNA reads as TGTGCCAGCGACAGGGGACGGACAGGGGTTGAAAAACTGTTTTTT. This encodes CASDRGRTGVEKLFF.

In this sample, this clone turned up once. This sequence joins TRBV5-4 and TRBJ2-3; tentative D call: TRBD2 (5 bases). Per the germline V gene, CDR1 is SGHNT and CDR2 is YYREEE (reference sequence). The CDR3 spans 16 residues. The V end was cut by 0 bases, the J end by 1 base, with 12 bases between. The CDR3 coding sequence is TGTGCCAGCAGCTTGGTTGGGCGGGTGGGCACAGATACGCAGTATTTT. Translating gives CASSLVGRVGTDTQYF.

J is TRBJ1-2 and V is TRBV19; 7 bases line up with TRBD1. Germline trimming cut 8 bases from V and 2 bases from J; bases unmatched to any gene: 17. Germline CDR1 LNHDA, CDR2 SQIVND (reference sequence). The CDR3 totals 17 residues. The CDR3 loop is CASRPPPTGLSNYGYTF. CDR3 bases: TGTGCCAGTCGCCCCCCCCCGACAGGGCTTAGCAACTATGGCTACACCTTC.

The chain has TRBV7-8 and TRBJ2-5; D uncertain. The CDR3 sequence is 13 residues long. Trimming removed 1 base at V and 11 bases at J, with 14 bases between. Per the germline V gene, CDR1 is SGHVS and CDR2 is FQNEAQ. The CDR3 loop reads CASSLERAPAQYF. CDR3 coding DNA: TGTGCCAGCAGCTTAGAACGGGCACCGGCTCAGTACTTC.

The V gene is TRBV9, the J gene TRBJ2-5; 13 bases map to TRBD2. The CDR3 has 16 amino acids. CDR1 and CDR2 (germline): SGDLS, YYNGEE. Trimming took 4 bases from V and 1 from J; bases not matched to a gene: 4. CDR3 sequence (DNA): TGTGCCAGCAGCACTGGACTAGCGGGGGTCCAAGAGACCCAGTACTTC. Its protein is CASSTGLAGVQETQYF.

CDR3 sequence (DNA): TGCGCCAGCAGCTTGGTGTTTGGGGACGTTAAGAACACCGGGGAGCTGTTTTTT. Translation: CASSLVFGDVKNTGELFF. The chain recombines TRBV5-1 with TRBJ2-2; either TRBD1 or TRBD2 may supply D (5 bases each). The V end lost 0 bases, the J end lost 1 base, and 16 bases lay between the germline ends. CDR1 and CDR2 (germline): SGHRS, YFSETQ. The CDR3 loop spans 18 amino acids.

The CDR3 coding sequence is TGTGCCAGCAGTTACTCGGGCCAGCCGAACATTCAGTACTTC. It yields the protein CASSYSGQPNIQYF. The J gene is TRBJ2-4, the V gene TRBV6-5; D gene unclear. The CDR3 runs 14 residues. With 0 bases removed from V and 7 bases from J, the gap between germline ends came to 10 bases. Germline CDR1 MNHEY, CDR2 SVGAGI.

This chain joins TRBV30 and TRBJ2-3; D gene unclear. The CDR3 is made up of 12 amino acids. The V gene's germline CDR1 is GTSNPN and CDR2 SVGIG (reference sequence). V was cut by 5 bases and J by 3 bases, with 9 bases left in between. CDR3 nucleotides: TGTGCCTGGGGGTTGGGGACAGATACGCAGTATTTT. Translation: CAWGLGTDTQYF. Supplemented by reference TRBV30 and TRBJ2-3, the full variable domain reads SQTIHQWPATLVQPVGSPLSLECTVEGTSNPNLYWYRQAAGRGLQLLFYSVGIGQISSEVPQNLSASRPQDRQFILSSKKLLLSDSGFYLCAWGLGTDTQYFGPGTRLTVL.

Concerning this clone: A read error may produce the germline difference seen at one junction end. DNA for the CDR3: TGCGCCAGCAGCCCGGACAGGGAAAAAGGGGTTTTT. Translated, it gives CASSPDREKGVF. The chain employs TRBV5-1 and TRBJ1-4, with 8 bases lining up with TRBD1. Germline V gene data show CDR1 as SGHRS and CDR2 as YFSETQ. The length of the CDR3 is 12 residues.

In its sample, this clone was seen once. The chain combines TRBV2 with TRBJ2-7; TRBD1 might be the D (5 bases). CDR3 length: 13 residues. The V gene lost 6 bases and the J gene lost 7 bases, with 16 bases spanning the gap. Germline CDR1 is SNHLY and CDR2 is FYNNEI. Written as DNA, the CDR3 is TGTGCCAGCAGCCAGGGTGCGGTGGGGGAGCAGTACTTC. The encoded protein is CASSQGAVGEQYF.

This rearrangement joins TRBV19 to TRBJ1-6; TRBD1 matches at 7 bases. This CDR3 is built from 14 residues. V lost 4 bases, J lost 8 bases, and 5 bases stayed unmatched. From germline, CDR1 is LNHDA and CDR2 SQIVND (reference sequence). CDR3 DNA sequence: TGTGCCAGTAGTAGACAGGGACCCTATTCACCCCTCCACTTT. Its protein product is CASSRQGPYSPLHF.

The chain uses TRBV10-1 and TRBJ1-5, with D perhaps matching TRBD1 (5 bases). The CDR3 extends over 14 amino acids. The V end lost 6 bases, the J end lost 0 bases, and 9 bases lay between the germline ends. Germline loops: CDR1 WNHNN, CDR2 SYGVQD (reference sequence). The CDR3 nucleotides are TGCGCCAGCAGCGAGGGGTCTAGCAATCAGCCCCAGCATTTT. Encoded protein: CASSEGSSNQPQHF.

The rearrangement links TRBV6-1 to TRBJ1-6; possible D gene TRBD1, 6 bases. CDR1 is MNHNS and CDR2 is SASEGT in the germline V gene. CDR3 length equals 15 residues. The CDR3 region is CAGNAGVTPNSPLHF. CDR3 bases: TGTGCGGGAAACGCAGGGGTGACCCCCAATTCACCCCTCCACTTT.

The genes are TRBV19 and TRBJ2-7; 8 bases are a match to TRBD1. The CDR3 has 15 amino acids. Trimming cost V 5 bases and J 5 bases; bases outside gene matches: 11. Germline V gene sequence: CDR1 LNHDA, CDR2 SQIVND (reference sequence). CDR3 DNA sequence: TGTGCCAGTAGTCGGACAGGGTTCGTTATCGACGAGCAGTACTTC. Its protein product is CASSRTGFVIDEQYF.

J is TRBJ2-7 and V is TRBV6-1, with D hard to call. V lost 11 bases to trimming and J lost 3 bases, with 17 bases between them. CDR3 size: 13 residues. Germline CDR1 MNHNS, CDR2 SASEGT. CDR3 in amino acids: CACGPDPYYEQYF. CDR3 nucleotide sequence: TGTGCCTGCGGTCCCGACCCATACTACGAGCAGTACTTC.

This clone appeared once. The chain combines TRBV6-1 with TRBJ1-6; 7 bases map to TRBD1. After removal of 8 bases from V and 6 bases from J, the junction contained 4 bases not matched to a gene. Looked up from germline, CDR1 is MNHNS and CDR2 is SASEGT. The CDR3 is made up of 13 amino acids. Written as DNA, the CDR3 is TGTGCCAGCCACCGGGACAGTAATTCACCCCTCCACTTT. Its protein product is CASHRDSNSPLHF.

The CDR3 loop is CASSPFDGDKNIQYF. The CDR3 DNA reads TGTGCCAGCTCACCATTCGACGGAGACAAAAACATTCAGTACTTC. The chain combines TRBV18 with TRBJ2-4; D ambiguous. This CDR3 is 15 amino acids long. The germline V gene encodes CDR1 KGHSH and CDR2 LQKENI. V dropped 2 bases and J dropped 3 bases, with 11 bases sitting between them.

The chain joins TRBV4-2 to TRBJ1-4; D possibly corresponds to TRBD1 (5 bases). The CDR3 is made up of 18 amino acids. The V gene's germline CDR1 is LGHNA and CDR2 YNFKEQ. The V end lost 1 base, the J end lost 0 bases, and 15 bases lay between the germline ends. The CDR3 region is CASSQGPGGASTNEKLFF. CDR3 nucleotide sequence: TGTGCCAGCAGCCAAGGTCCGGGGGGTGCTTCAACTAATGAAAAACTGTTTTTT.

This chain links TRBV5-6 with TRBJ1-3; D might be TRBD1 (5 bases). The germline V gene encodes CDR1 SGHDT and CDR2 YYEEEE. This CDR3 contains 17 residues. V was cut by 4 bases and J by 2 bases, with 19 bases left in between. The CDR3 coding sequence is TGTGCCAGCAGCCGACCCGGGACCGGCTTAGCTGGAAACACCATATATTTT. Translation: CASSRPGTGLAGNTIYF.

The chain uses TRBV5-1 and TRBJ2-5; 8 positions agree with TRBD2. Looked up from germline, CDR1 is SGHRS and CDR2 is YFSETQ. This CDR3 spans 13 amino acids. Trimming cost V 8 bases and J 2 bases; bases outside gene matches: 5. The CDR3 coding sequence is TGCGCCAGTCAAGCGGGGGTACAAGAGACCCAGTACTTC. Protein product: CASQAGVQETQYF.

The CDR3 spells CASSFDPGSYQPQHF. For the CDR3, the DNA is TGCGCCAGCAGCTTTGATCCAGGGTCATATCAGCCCCAGCATTTT. The rearrangement joins TRBV5-1 to TRBJ1-5; D is perhaps TRBD1 (5 bases). This CDR3 has 15 amino acids. Trimming shortened V by 2 bases and J by 5 bases, and 14 bases separated the two germline ends. CDR1 and CDR2 from the germline V gene are SGHRS and YFSETQ.